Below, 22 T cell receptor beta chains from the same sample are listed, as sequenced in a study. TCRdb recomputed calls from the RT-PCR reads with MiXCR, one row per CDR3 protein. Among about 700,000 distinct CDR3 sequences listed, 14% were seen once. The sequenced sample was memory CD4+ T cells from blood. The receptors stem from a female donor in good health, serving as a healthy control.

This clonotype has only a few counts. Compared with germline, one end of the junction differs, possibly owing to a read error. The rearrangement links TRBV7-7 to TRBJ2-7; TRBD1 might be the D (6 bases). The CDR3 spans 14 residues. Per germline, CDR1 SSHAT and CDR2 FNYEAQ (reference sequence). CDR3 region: CASSLSRGSYEQYF. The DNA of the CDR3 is TGTGCTAGCAGCTTATCCAGGGGATCCTACGAGCAGTACTTC.

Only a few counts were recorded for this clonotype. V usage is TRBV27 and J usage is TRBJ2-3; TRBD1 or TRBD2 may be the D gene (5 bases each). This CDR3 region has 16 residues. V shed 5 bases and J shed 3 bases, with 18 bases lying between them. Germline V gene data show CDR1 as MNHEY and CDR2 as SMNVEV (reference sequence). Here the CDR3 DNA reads TGTGCCAGCAGTCCCTTGGTGGGGGTGAGGACAGATACGCAGTATTTT. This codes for CASSPLVGVRTDTQYF.

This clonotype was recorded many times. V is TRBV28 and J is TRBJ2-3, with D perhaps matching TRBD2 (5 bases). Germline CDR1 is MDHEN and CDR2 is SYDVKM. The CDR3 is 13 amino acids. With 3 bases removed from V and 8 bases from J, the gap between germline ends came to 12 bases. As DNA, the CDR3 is TGTGCCAGCAGTTTTAGGACTCCTGCTACGCAGTATTTT. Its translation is CASSFRTPATQYF.

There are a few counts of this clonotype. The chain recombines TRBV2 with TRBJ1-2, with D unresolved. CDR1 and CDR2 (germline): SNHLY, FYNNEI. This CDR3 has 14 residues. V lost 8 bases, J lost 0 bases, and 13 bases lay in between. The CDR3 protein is CASRLTTANYGYTF. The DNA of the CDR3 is TGTGCCAGCCGGTTAACCACAGCTAACTATGGCTACACCTTC. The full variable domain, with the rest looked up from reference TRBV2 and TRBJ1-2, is EPEVTQTPSHQVTQMGQEVILRCVPISNHLYFYWYRQILGQKVEFLVSFYNNEISEKSEIFDDQFSVERPDGSNFTLKIRSTKLEDSAMYFCASRLTTANYGYTFGSGTRLTVV.

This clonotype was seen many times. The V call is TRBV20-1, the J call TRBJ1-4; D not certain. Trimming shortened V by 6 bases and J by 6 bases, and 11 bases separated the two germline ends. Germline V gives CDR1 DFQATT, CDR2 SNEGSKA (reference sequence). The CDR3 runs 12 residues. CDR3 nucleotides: TGCAGTGCCCAGGTGGGAGATGAAAAACTGTTTTTT. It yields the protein CSAQVGDEKLFF.

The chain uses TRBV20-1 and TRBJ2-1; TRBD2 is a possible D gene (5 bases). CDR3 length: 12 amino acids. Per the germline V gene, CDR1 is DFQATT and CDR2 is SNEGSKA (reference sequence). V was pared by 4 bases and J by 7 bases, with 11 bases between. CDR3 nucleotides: TGCAGTGCTACCCCACTAGGGAATGAGCAGTTCTTC. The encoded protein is CSATPLGNEQFF.

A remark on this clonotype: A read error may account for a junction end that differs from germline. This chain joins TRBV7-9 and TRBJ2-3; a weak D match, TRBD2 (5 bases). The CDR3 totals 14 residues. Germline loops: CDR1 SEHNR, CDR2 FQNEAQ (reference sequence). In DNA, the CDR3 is TGTGACAGCAGCCGTAATAGCGCGGGAGATACGCAGTATTTT. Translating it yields CDSSRNSAGDTQYF.

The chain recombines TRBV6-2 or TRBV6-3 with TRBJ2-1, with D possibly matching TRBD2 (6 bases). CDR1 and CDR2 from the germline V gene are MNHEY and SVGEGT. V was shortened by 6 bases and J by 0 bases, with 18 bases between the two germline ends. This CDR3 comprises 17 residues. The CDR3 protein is CASSSPTGSYSYNEQFF. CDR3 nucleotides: TGTGCCAGCAGCTCCCCCACCGGGAGTTACTCCTACAATGAGCAGTTCTTC.

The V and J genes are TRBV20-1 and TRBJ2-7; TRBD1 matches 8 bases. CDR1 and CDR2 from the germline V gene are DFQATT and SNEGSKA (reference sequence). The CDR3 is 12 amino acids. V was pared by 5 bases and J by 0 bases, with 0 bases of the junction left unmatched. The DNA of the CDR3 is TGCAGTGCTGACAGGGGCTCCTACGAGCAGTACTTC. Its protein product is CSADRGSYEQYF.

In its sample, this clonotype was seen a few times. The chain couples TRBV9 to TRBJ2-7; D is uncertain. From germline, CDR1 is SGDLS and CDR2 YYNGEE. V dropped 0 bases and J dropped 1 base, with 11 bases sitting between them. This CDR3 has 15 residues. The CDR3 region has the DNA TGTGCCAGCAGCGTAGACACATGGGAATCCTACGAGCAGTACTTC. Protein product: CASSVDTWESYEQYF. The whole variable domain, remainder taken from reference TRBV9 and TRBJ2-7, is DSGVTQTPKHLITATGQRVTLRCSPRSGDLSVYWYQQSLDQGLQFLIQYYNGEERAKGNILERFSAQQFPDLHSELNLSSLELGDSALYFCASSVDTWESYEQYFGPGTRLTVT.

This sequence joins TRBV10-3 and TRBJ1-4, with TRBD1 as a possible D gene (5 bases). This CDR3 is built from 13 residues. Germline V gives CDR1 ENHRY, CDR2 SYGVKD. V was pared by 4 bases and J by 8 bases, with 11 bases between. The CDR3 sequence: CAISAGPGEKLFF. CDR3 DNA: TGTGCCATCAGTGCAGGGCCCGGAGAAAAACTGTTTTTT.

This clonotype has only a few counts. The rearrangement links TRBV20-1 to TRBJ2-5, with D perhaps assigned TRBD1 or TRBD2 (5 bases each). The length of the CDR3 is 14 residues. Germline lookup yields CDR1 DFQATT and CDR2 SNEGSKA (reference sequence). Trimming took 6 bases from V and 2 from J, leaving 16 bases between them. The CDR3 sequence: CSAREIQRQETQYF. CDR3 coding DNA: TGCAGTGCCAGGGAGATCCAAAGACAAGAGACCCAGTACTTC.

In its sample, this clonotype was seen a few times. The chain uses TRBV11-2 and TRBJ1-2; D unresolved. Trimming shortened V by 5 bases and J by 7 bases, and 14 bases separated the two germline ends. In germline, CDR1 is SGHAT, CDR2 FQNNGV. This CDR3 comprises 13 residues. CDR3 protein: CASSPPDSGGYTF. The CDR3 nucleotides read TGTGCCAGCAGCCCACCGGACTCTGGTGGCTACACCTTC.

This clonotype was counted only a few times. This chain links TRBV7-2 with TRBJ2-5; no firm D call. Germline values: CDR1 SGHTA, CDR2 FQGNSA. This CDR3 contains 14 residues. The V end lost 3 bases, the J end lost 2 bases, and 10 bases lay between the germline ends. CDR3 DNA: TGTGCCAGCAGCTTTGCCCAAATGCAAGAGACCCAGTACTTC. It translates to CASSFAQMQETQYF. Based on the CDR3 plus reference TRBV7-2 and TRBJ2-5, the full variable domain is GAGVSQSPSNKVTEKGKDVELRCDPISGHTALYWYRQSLGQGLEFLIYFQGNSAPDKSGLPSDRFSAERTGGSVSTLTIQRTQQEDSAVYLCASSFAQMQETQYFGPGTRLLVL.

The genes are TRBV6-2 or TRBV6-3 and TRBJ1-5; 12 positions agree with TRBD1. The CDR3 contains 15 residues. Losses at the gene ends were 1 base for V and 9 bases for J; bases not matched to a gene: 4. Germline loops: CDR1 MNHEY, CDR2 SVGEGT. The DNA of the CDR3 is TGTGCCAGCAGTTACTTGGGACAGGGGGCTCTGCCCCAGCATTTT. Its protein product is CASSYLGQGALPQHF.

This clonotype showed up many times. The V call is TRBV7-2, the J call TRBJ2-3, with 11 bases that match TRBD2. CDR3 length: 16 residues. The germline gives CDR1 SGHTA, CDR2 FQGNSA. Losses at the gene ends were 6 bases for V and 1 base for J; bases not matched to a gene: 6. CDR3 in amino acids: CASRRPGLAGTDTQYF. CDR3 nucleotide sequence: TGTGCCAGCAGACGACCGGGACTAGCGGGCACAGATACGCAGTATTTT.

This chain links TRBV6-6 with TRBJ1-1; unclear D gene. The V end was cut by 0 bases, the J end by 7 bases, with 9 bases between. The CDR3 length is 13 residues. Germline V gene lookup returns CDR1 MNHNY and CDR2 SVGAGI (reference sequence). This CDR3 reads CASSYSSEDEAFF. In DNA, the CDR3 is TGTGCCAGCAGTTACTCCTCAGAGGATGAAGCTTTCTTT.

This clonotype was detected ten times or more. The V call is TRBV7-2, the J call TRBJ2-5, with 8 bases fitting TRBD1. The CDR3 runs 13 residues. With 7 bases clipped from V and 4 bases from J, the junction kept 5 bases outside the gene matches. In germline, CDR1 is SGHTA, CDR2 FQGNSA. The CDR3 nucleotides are TGTGCCAGCATCCCAGGGGGCGGAGAGACCCAGTACTTC. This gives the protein CASIPGGGETQYF.

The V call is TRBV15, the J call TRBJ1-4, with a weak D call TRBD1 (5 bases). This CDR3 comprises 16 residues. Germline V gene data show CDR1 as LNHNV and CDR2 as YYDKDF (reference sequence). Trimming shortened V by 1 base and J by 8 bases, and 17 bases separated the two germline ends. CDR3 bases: TGTGCCACCAGCAGAGGGGGGGGTGGTGGCAGGGAAAAACTGTTTTTT. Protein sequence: CATSRGGGGGREKLFF. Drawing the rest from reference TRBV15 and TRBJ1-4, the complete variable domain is DAMVIQNPRYQVTQFGKPVTLSCSQTLNHNVMYWYQQKSSQAPKLLFHYYDKDFNNEADTPDNFQSRRPNTSFCFLDIRSPGLGDTAMYLCATSRGGGGGREKLFFGSGTQLSVL.

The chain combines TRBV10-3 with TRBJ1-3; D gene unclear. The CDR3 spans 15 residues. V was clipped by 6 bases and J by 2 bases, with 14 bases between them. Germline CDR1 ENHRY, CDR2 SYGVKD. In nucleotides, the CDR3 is TGTGCCATCAGAGCCCAGGTTGGGGCTGGAAACACCATATATTTT. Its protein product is CAIRAQVGAGNTIYF.

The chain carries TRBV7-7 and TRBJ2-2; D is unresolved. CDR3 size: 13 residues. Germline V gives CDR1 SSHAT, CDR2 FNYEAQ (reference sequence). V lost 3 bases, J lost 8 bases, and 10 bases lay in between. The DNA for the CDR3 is TGTGCCAGCAGCTTTGAGGAAGGGGGGGAGCTGTTTTTT. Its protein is CASSFEEGGELFF.

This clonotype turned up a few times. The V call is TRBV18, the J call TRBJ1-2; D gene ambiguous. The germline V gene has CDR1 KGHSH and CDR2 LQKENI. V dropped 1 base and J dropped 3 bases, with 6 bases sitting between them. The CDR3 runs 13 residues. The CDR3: CASSPRSDYGYTF. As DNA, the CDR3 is TGTGCCAGCTCACCACGTAGTGACTATGGCTACACCTTC. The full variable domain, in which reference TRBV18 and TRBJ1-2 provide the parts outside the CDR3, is NAGVMQNPRHLVRRRGQEARLRCSPMKGHSHVYWYRQLPEEGLKFMVYLQKENIIDESGMPKERFSAEFPKEGPSILRIQQVVRGDSAAYFCASSPRSDYGYTFGSGTRLTVV.